One sample yielded the 29 T cell receptor beta chains listed below, sequenced in a study of CD8 T cells in Susac syndrome. Random hexamers served to reverse transcribe roughly 0.45 to 1 ug RNA. MiXCR, applied by TCRdb to the immunoSEQ multiplex PCR reads, yields one record per CDR3 protein. The repertoire holds about 160,000 distinct CDR3 sequences, with approximately 95% as singletons. Sequences were obtained from CD4+ T cells from PBMCs. Source of these receptors: a human donor with multiple sclerosis.

V gene TRBV5-1 combines with J gene TRBJ1-1, with 7 nucleotides matching TRBD1. With V trimmed by 4 bases and J by 3 bases, 9 bases remained unmatched. Germline loops: CDR1 SGHRS, CDR2 YFSETQ. CDR3 length: 15 residues. CDR3 bases: TGCGCCAGCAGCCAGAGACAGGGTGGTGACACTGAAGCTTTCTTT. Its protein product is CASSQRQGGDTEAFF.

The chain carries TRBV6-5 and TRBJ1-1, with TRBD1 matching over 7 bases. CDR1 and CDR2 (germline): MNHEY, SVGAGI. This CDR3 has 14 amino acids. The J segment lost 4 bases and the V segment lost 5 bases, leaving 7 bases of the junction unmatched. The chain's CDR3 is CASSIRQGATEAFF. The CDR3 region has the DNA TGTGCCAGCAGTATTAGACAGGGAGCCACTGAAGCTTTCTTT.

The chain combines TRBV5-4 with TRBJ2-5, with D possibly being TRBD2 (7 bases). The CDR3 extends over 16 amino acids. V was pared by 4 bases and J by 4 bases, with 20 bases between. Germline V gene data show CDR1 as SGHNT and CDR2 as YYREEE (reference sequence). Here the CDR3 reads CASSEGGRGPRETQYF. The CDR3 DNA reads as TGTGCCAGCAGCGAGGGGGGGCGGGGTCCGCGAGAGACCCAGTACTTC.

This clonotype has a single count. CDR3 bases: TGCAGCGTTGGTGGGACTAGCACAGATACGCAGTATTTT. This sequence encodes CSVGGTSTDTQYF. This rearrangement joins TRBV29-1 to TRBJ2-3; TRBD2 is a possible D gene (6 bases). V gave up 4 bases and J gave up 0 bases, with 8 bases separating them. The V gene's germline CDR1 is SQVTM and CDR2 ANQGSEA. The CDR3 contains 13 residues.

The chain is built from TRBV12-3 or TRBV12-4 and TRBJ1-4; D is uncertain. Trimming cost V 1 base and J 8 bases, with 11 bases left between them. The CDR3 is made up of 14 amino acids. As DNA, the CDR3 is TGTGCCAGCAGTTTAGGGGGAGTGGGCGAAAAACTGTTTTTT. Its protein is CASSLGGVGEKLFF.

This chain joins TRBV29-1 and TRBJ2-2; D gene unclear. Trimming shortened V by 4 bases and J by 5 bases, and 5 bases separated the two germline ends. Looked up from germline, CDR1 is SQVTM and CDR2 is ANQGSEA. The CDR3 is made up of 11 amino acids. The CDR3 is CSVGRTGELFF. The CDR3 region has the DNA TGCAGCGTTGGGCGTACCGGGGAGCTGTTTTTT.

This clonotype was recorded once. The V and J genes are TRBV2 and TRBJ2-5, with no clear D. The CDR3 has 12 residues. The germline V and J ends were trimmed by 4 bases and 3 bases, with 6 bases remaining between them. Germline lookup yields CDR1 SNHLY and CDR2 FYNNEI. The CDR3 nucleotides read TGTGCCAGCAGTGCCTTAGAAGAGACCCAGTACTTC. This sequence encodes CASSALEETQYF.

This sequence joins TRBV4-1 and TRBJ2-1; TRBD1 matches at 8 bases. Germline loops: CDR1 MGHRA, CDR2 YSYEKL. Trimming at V came to 0 bases and at J to 10 bases, leaving 2 bases not matched to a gene. The CDR3 runs 13 residues. This CDR3 reads CASSQDRGLEQFF. DNA of the CDR3: TGCGCCAGCAGCCAAGACAGGGGGCTGGAGCAGTTCTTC.

The V gene is TRBV5-4, the J gene TRBJ2-2; 8 bases map to TRBD2. CDR3 length: 16 amino acids. Germline CDR1 reads SGHNT; CDR2 reads YYREEE (reference sequence). V trimming: 1 base; J trimming: 1 base; junction bases outside the gene matches: 3. CDR3 amino acids: CASSLMSGRNTGELFF. As DNA, the CDR3 is TGTGCCAGCAGCTTGATGAGCGGGAGGAACACCGGGGAGCTGTTTTTT. The full variable domain, in which reference TRBV5-4 and TRBJ2-2 provide the parts outside the CDR3, is ETGVTQSPTHLIKTRGQQVTLRCSSQSGHNTVSWYQQALGQGPQFIFQYYREEENGRGNFPPRFSGLQFPNYSSELNVNALELDDSALYLCASSLMSGRNTGELFFGEGSRLTVL.

This clonotype was found once. The rearrangement links TRBV3-1 to TRBJ1-5; 7 positions agree with TRBD1. There are 16 residues in the CDR3. Germline CDR1 is LGHDT and CDR2 is YNNKEL (reference sequence). Unmatched junction bases numbered 6, after V lost 4 bases and J lost 0 bases. The CDR3 region is CASSRGTAYSNQPQHF. The DNA of the CDR3 is TGTGCCAGCAGCCGCGGGACAGCTTATAGCAATCAGCCCCAGCATTTT.

The chain links TRBV2 to TRBJ1-3; D is uncertain. There are 13 residues in the CDR3. Germline V gene lookup returns CDR1 SNHLY and CDR2 FYNNEI. The V end was cut by 3 bases, the J end by 3 bases, with 6 bases between. The CDR3 DNA reads as TGTGCCAGCAGTGATTTACGTGGAAACACCATATATTTT. Protein: CASSDLRGNTIYF.

The chain joins TRBV5-1 to TRBJ2-5, with D maybe TRBD2 (5 bases). This CDR3 has 14 residues. V gave up 0 bases and J gave up 1 base, with 7 bases separating them. CDR1 and CDR2 from the germline V gene are SGHRS and YFSETQ. CDR3 sequence: CASSLEGSQETQYF. The CDR3 DNA is TGCGCCAGCAGCTTGGAAGGGAGCCAAGAGACCCAGTACTTC.

This sequence joins TRBV4-1 and TRBJ1-5, with D maybe TRBD1 (5 bases). Trimming removed 1 base at V and 3 bases at J, with 7 bases between. Germline CDR1 is MGHRA and CDR2 is YSYEKL. This CDR3 comprises 14 residues. The CDR3 DNA is TGCGCCAGCAGCCAAGGACAGTTCAATCAGCCCCAGCATTTT. Its translation: CASSQGQFNQPQHF.

J is TRBJ1-2 and V is TRBV6-5; 7 bases are shared with TRBD1. In germline, CDR1 is MNHEY, CDR2 SVGAGI. After removal of 2 bases from V and 1 base from J, the junction contained 1 base not matched to a gene. The CDR3 has 14 residues. The CDR3 sequence is CASSYGTDNYGYTF. CDR3 bases: TGTGCCAGCAGTTACGGGACAGATAACTATGGCTACACCTTC.

The chain uses TRBV7-2 and TRBJ2-1; 15 nucleotides match TRBD2. Losses at the gene ends were 4 bases for V and 7 bases for J; bases not matched to a gene: 11. Germline CDR1 SGHTA, CDR2 FQGNSA. There are 18 residues in the CDR3. CDR3 region: CASSSKASGTSGRNEQFF. The CDR3 DNA is TGTGCCAGCAGCTCCAAGGCTTCCGGGACTAGCGGGAGGAATGAGCAGTTCTTC.

V is TRBV3-1 and J is TRBJ2-1; 9 nucleotides align to TRBD2. The trim removed 3 bases at V and 3 bases at J, leaving 6 bases unmatched. Germline values: CDR1 LGHDT, CDR2 YNNKEL (reference sequence). This CDR3 spans 16 amino acids. The CDR3 region is CASSQGTSSLYNEQFF. CDR3 DNA: TGTGCCAGCAGCCAGGGGACTAGCAGTCTCTACAATGAGCAGTTCTTC.

The V gene is TRBV5-1, the J gene TRBJ1-2, with D uncertain. CDR1 and CDR2 from the germline V gene are SGHRS and YFSETQ. The V end was cut by 0 bases, the J end by 5 bases, with 11 bases between. CDR3 size: 14 residues. CDR3 in amino acids: CASSLDSPHYGYTF. The CDR3 bases are TGCGCCAGCAGCTTGGACAGCCCGCATTATGGCTACACCTTC.

This clonotype was observed a few times. V gene TRBV19 combines with J gene TRBJ1-3; D remains ambiguous. Trimming stripped 6 bases from V and 0 bases from J, with 6 bases between. CDR3 size: 13 residues. Germline V gene sequence: CDR1 LNHDA, CDR2 SQIVND (reference sequence). The CDR3 is CASRLHSGNTIYF. The CDR3 nucleotides read TGTGCCAGTAGACTGCACTCTGGAAACACCATATATTTT.

The rearrangement uses TRBV28 and TRBJ2-5; TRBD2 might be the D (5 bases). Germline V gene sequence: CDR1 MDHEN, CDR2 SYDVKM. Trimming removed 7 bases from V and 0 bases from J, with 6 bases in between. The CDR3 totals 12 residues. Here the CDR3 DNA reads TGTGCCAGCACAGCGGACCAAGAGACCCAGTACTTC. Translating it yields CASTADQETQYF.

This clonotype was counted once. The rearrangement joins TRBV29-1 to TRBJ1-4; TRBD1 aligns across 7 bases. The germline V gene encodes CDR1 SQVTM and CDR2 ANQGSEA. This CDR3 has 13 amino acids. Losses at the gene ends were 5 bases for V and 3 bases for J; bases not matched to a gene: 3. CDR3 amino acids: CSVSRGANEKLFF. DNA for the CDR3: TGCAGCGTTTCCAGGGGGGCTAATGAAAAACTGTTTTTT.

This chain links TRBV29-1 with TRBJ2-7; 8 bases are a match to TRBD1. After removal of 5 bases from V and 3 bases from J, the junction contained 3 bases not matched to a gene. The CDR3 spans 12 residues. Germline V lookup: CDR1 SQVTM, CDR2 ANQGSEA. CDR3 sequence (DNA): TGCAGCGTTAAACAGGGGGGCTACGAGCAGTACTTC. This translates into CSVKQGGYEQYF.

The chain employs TRBV3-1 and TRBJ2-5, with TRBD2 identical over 11 bases. Losses at the gene ends were 1 base for V and 5 bases for J; bases not matched to a gene: 6. The CDR3 has 16 amino acids. The germline CDR1 and CDR2 sequences are LGHDT and YNNKEL (reference sequence). The CDR3 is CASSQGLAGLGETQYF. The CDR3 DNA reads as TGTGCCAGCAGCCAAGGACTAGCGGGACTAGGGGAGACCCAGTACTTC.

The rearrangement uses TRBV6-1 and TRBJ1-5; D is undetermined. Germline lookup yields CDR1 MNHNS and CDR2 SASEGT. The CDR3 runs to 14 residues. Between the trimmed V and J ends, which lost 5 bases and 3 bases, there was a span of 11 bases. CDR3 nucleotide sequence: TGTGCCAGCAGTTCCGGTCAGACCAATCAGCCCCAGCATTTT. This codes for CASSSGQTNQPQHF.

The V gene is TRBV3-1, the J gene TRBJ2-1; D unclear. The CDR3 loop spans 14 amino acids. Trimming took 0 bases from V and 2 from J, leaving 5 bases between them. CDR1 and CDR2 (germline): LGHDT, YNNKEL (reference sequence). The CDR3 DNA is TGTGCCAGCAGCCAAGAGCCCACCTACAATGAGCAGTTCTTC. It codes for CASSQEPTYNEQFF.

The chain uses TRBV3-1 and TRBJ2-5, with D maybe TRBD1 (5 bases). The CDR3 length is 12 residues. V lost 4 bases and J 5 bases, leaving 8 bases between the germline ends. Germline V lookup: CDR1 LGHDT, CDR2 YNNKEL (reference sequence). CDR3 nucleotides: TGTGCCAGCAGCCTCCGACAGGAGACCCAGTACTTC. It specifies CASSLRQETQYF.

This chain joins TRBV29-1 and TRBJ2-1; tentative D call: TRBD2 (6 bases). The germline gives CDR1 SQVTM, CDR2 ANQGSEA. This CDR3 region has 15 residues. Trimming pared 2 bases from V and 1 base from J, leaving 12 bases between. The CDR3 is CSVETREESYNEQFF. In nucleotides, the CDR3 is TGCAGCGTTGAAACCAGGGAGGAGTCCTACAATGAGCAGTTCTTC.

The chain combines TRBV19 with TRBJ1-4; D is perhaps TRBD1 (6 bases). V lost 6 bases to trimming and J lost 4 bases, with 18 bases between them. Looked up from germline, CDR1 is LNHDA and CDR2 is SQIVND (reference sequence). CDR3 length equals 16 residues. The CDR3 DNA follows: TGTGCCAGTAGCGTCGGGGACACCGTCCTTAATGAAAAACTGTTTTTT. Amino acids: CASSVGDTVLNEKLFF.

The table lists this clonotype with a count of one. This sequence joins TRBV20-1 and TRBJ2-4; 11 bases are a match to TRBD2. With V trimmed by 8 bases and J by 6 bases, 12 bases remained unmatched. Per the germline V gene, CDR1 is DFQATT and CDR2 is SNEGSKA (reference sequence). The CDR3 has 15 amino acids. As DNA, the CDR3 is TGCAGTTGCACAGCACTAGCGGGGGCCGGAAACATTCAGTACTTC. Encoded protein: CSCTALAGAGNIQYF.

V and J are TRBV28 and TRBJ1-2; D is unresolved. The CDR3 length is 13 residues. The germline gives CDR1 MDHEN, CDR2 SYDVKM. Between the trimmed V and J ends, which lost 5 bases and 4 bases, there was a span of 11 bases. The CDR3 here is CASSPPPGYGYTF. DNA for the CDR3: TGTGCCAGCAGTCCCCCCCCGGGCTATGGCTACACCTTC.